The source of this T cell receptor (beta chain) is a study of CD8 T cells in ankylosing spondylitis. Study findings and constraints: One TCR beta motif, made up of roughly 8 highly homologous variants, appeared characteristic of ankylosing spondylitis blood.

Trimming removed 5 bases at V and 4 bases at J, with 9 bases between. In germline, CDR1 is PRHDT, CDR2 FYEKMQ (reference sequence). The CDR3 is 13 residues long. A word on this clonotype: Its antigen is not identified. A much larger clone lies one base from this, so it may be a read error.

Scientists made TCR beta libraries using quantitative 5'-RACE with molecular barcodes. Via MiXCR, TCRdb re-called the 5' RACE reads, giving one row per CDR3 protein. There are approximately 220,000 distinct CDR3 sequences in the sample; roughly 10% occur only once, and about 20% lies in the top ten. The gene calls are TRBV13 and TRBJ1-5; possibly TRBD1 for D (6 bases). This receptor was obtained from a male donor with ankylosing spondylitis or in good health (not recorded which). The specimen sequenced was blood, either unsorted or a sorted T cell fraction (not recorded which). The CDR3 sequence: CASSHQGNQPQHF. CDR3 sequence (DNA): TGTGCCAGCAGCCACCAGGGGAATCAGCCCCAGCATTTT.